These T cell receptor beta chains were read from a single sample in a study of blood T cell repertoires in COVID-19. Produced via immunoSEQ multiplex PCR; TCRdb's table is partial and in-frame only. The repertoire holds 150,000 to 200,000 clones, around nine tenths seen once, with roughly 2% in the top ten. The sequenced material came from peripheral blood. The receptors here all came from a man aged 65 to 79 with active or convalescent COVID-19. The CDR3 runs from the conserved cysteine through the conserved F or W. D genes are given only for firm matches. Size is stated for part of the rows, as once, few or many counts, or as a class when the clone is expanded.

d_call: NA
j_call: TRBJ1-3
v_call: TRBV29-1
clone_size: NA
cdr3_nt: TGCAGCGTGGGTCCGGAGGGGAGTGGGTCTGGAAACACCATATATTTT
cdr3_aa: CSVGPEGSGSGNTIYF

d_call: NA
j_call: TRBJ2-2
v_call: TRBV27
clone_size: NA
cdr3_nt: TGTGCCAGCAGTTTGTCCGTGGGCGGGCCCGGGGAGCTGTTTTTT
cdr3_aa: CASSLSVGGPGELFF

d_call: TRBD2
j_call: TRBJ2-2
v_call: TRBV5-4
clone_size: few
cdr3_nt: TGTGCCAGCAGCTTGACTAGCGGAAACACCGGGGAGCTGTTTTTT
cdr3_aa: CASSLTSGNTGELFF

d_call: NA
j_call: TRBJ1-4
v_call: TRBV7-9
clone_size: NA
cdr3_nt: TGTGCCAGCAGCCCCTGGGGGCAAACTAATGAAAAACTGTTTTTT
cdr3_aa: CASSPWGQTNEKLFF

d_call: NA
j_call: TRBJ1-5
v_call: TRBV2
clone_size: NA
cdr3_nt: TGTGCCAGCAGTGACTCGCGGACTTACAATCAGCCCCAGCATTTT
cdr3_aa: CASSDSRTYNQPQHF

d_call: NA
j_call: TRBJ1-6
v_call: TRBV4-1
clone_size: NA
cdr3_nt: TGCGCCAGCAGCCAAGGGGTAGCAGTTGGTCAACCCCTCCACTTT
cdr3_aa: CASSQGVAVGQPLHF

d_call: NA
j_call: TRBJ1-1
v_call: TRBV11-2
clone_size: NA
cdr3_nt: TGTGCCAGCAGCTTACACTACACTGAAGCTTTCTTT
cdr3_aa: CASSLHYTEAFF

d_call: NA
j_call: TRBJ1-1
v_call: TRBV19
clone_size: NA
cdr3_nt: TGTGCCAGTAGTGGACGACAGCAGAACACTGAAGCTTTCTTT
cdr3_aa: CASSGRQQNTEAFF

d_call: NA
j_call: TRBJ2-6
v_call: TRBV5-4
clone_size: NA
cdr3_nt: TGTGCCAGCAGCGTGCGGACGGGAAACGTCCTGACTTTC
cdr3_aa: CASSVRTGNVLTF

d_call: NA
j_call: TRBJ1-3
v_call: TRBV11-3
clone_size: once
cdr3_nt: TGTGCCAGCAGCCACCGCGATGGAGCTGGAAACACCATATATTTT
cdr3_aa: CASSHRDGAGNTIYF

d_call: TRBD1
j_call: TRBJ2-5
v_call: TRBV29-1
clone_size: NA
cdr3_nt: TGCAGCGTTGAGGGGGGTGAGAACAGGGGGTCCCAAGAGACCCAGTACTTC
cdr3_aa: CSVEGGENRGSQETQYF

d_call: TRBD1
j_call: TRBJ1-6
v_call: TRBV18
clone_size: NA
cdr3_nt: TGTGCCAGCTCATTCGGGGACAGGGATTCACCCCTCCACTTT
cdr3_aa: CASSFGDRDSPLHF

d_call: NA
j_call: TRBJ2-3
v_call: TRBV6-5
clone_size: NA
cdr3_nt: TGTGCCAGCCGCGAGCGTCGGAGCACAGATACGCAGTATTTT
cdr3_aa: CASRERRSTDTQYF

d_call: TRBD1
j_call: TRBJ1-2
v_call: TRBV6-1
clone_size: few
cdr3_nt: TGTGCCAGCAGTGAGCCCAGGGGGAATGGCTACACCTTC
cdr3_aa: CASSEPRGNGYTF

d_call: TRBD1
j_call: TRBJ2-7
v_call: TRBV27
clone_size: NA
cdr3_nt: TGTGCCAGCAGCCTCGGGACAGGGAGGCCCGAGCAGTACTTC
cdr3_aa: CASSLGTGRPEQYF

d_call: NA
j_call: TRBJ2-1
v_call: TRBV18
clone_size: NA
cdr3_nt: TGTGCCAGCTCACCACTTCGGGGGGCAAGGGAGCAGTTCTTC
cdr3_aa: CASSPLRGAREQFF

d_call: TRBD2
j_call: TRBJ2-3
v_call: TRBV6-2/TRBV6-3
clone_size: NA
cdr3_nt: TGTGCCAGCAGCAACGGACTAGCGACTAGCACAGATACGCAGTATTTT
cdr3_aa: CASSNGLATSTDTQYF

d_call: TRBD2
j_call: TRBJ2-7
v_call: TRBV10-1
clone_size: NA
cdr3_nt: TGCGCCAGCAGTGAGACAGCACTAGCGGGAGTCGACGAGCAGTACTTC
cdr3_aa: CASSETALAGVDEQYF

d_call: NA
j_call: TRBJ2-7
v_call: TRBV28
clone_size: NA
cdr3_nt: TGTGCCAGCACCCAGGAGGGGCGGGAGCAGTACTTC
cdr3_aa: CASTQEGREQYF

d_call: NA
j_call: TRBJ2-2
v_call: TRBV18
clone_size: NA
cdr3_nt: TGTGCCAGCTCACCCCAGACAGACAGCTACGGGGAGCTGTTTTTT
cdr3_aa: CASSPQTDSYGELFF

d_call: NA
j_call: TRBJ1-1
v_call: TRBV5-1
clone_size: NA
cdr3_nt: TGCGCCAGCAGCTCTCAGGGAGGGGGGAACACTGAAGCTTTCTTT
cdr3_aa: CASSSQGGGNTEAFF

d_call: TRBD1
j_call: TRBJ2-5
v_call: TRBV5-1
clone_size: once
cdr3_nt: TGCGCCAGCAGCCCGACAGGGGGAGAAGAGACCCAGTACTTC
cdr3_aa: CASSPTGGEETQYF

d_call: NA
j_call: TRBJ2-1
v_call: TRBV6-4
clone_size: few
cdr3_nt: TGTGCCAGCAGTGACTCGGGGGGGCCCTACAATGAGCAGTTCTTC
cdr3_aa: CASSDSGGPYNEQFF